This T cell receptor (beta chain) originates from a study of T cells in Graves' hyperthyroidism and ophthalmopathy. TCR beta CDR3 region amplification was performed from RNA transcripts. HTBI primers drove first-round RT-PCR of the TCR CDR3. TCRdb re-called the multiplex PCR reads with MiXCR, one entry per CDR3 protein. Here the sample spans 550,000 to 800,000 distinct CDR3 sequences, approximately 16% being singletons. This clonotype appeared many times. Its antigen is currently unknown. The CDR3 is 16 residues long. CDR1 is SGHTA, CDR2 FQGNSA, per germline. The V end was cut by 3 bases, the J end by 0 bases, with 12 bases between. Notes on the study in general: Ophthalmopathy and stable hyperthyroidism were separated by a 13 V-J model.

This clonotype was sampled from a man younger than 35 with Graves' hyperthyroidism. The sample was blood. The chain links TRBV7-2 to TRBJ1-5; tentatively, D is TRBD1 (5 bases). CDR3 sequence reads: CASSLKADISNQPQHF. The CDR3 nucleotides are TGTGCCAGCAGCTTGAAAGCGGACATTAGCAATCAGCCCCAGCATTTT.